A selection of T cell receptor beta chains follows, all from one sample in a study of beta chain features in type 1 diabetes. Sequenced by immunoSEQ multiplex PCR; TCRdb stores in-frame clones only, minus some. The sample gives about 350,000 clones, about 20% of which show up once; 0.044% is in the top ten. Sequences were obtained from naive CD4+ T cells from blood. The receptors shown here come from a woman between 18 and 29 years old in good health. The CDR3 runs from the conserved cysteine through the conserved F or W. Fields, in order: J gene, clone size, D gene, V gene, CDR3 DNA, CDR3 protein. A D gene is named only where the DNA matches it firmly. Clone size, where shown, is once, few, many, or a class for clones that have expanded.

J gene: TRBJ2-7
clone size: .
D gene: TRBD1
V gene: TRBV12-5
CDR3 DNA: TGTGCTAGTGGAGACGGGACAGGGTTCTACGAGCAGTACTTC
CDR3 protein: CASGDGTGFYEQYF

J gene: TRBJ2-7
clone size: .
D gene: .
V gene: TRBV5-1
CDR3 DNA: TGCGCCAGCAGCTTGGTCAGGGATACTACCTACGAGCAGTACTTC
CDR3 protein: CASSLVRDTTYEQYF

J gene: TRBJ1-1
clone size: .
D gene: .
V gene: TRBV29-1
CDR3 DNA: TGCAGCGTTGAGGCAGGGCCTTGGTCAAACACTGAAGCTTTCTTT
CDR3 protein: CSVEAGPWSNTEAFF

J gene: TRBJ2-1
clone size: few
D gene: TRBD1
V gene: TRBV7-2
CDR3 DNA: TGTGCCAGCAGTTTAGACAGGGGCTCCTACAATGAGCAGTTCTTC
CDR3 protein: CASSLDRGSYNEQFF

J gene: TRBJ2-6
clone size: few
D gene: TRBD1
V gene: TRBV7-9
CDR3 DNA: TGTGCCAGCAGCTCGGACAGGGCTGGGGCCAACGTCCTGACTTTC
CDR3 protein: CASSSDRAGANVLTF

J gene: TRBJ2-1
clone size: .
D gene: .
V gene: TRBV5-6
CDR3 DNA: TGTGCCAGCAGCTTGGTTCCAGGACAGTACATGGATGAGCAGTTCTTC
CDR3 protein: CASSLVPGQYMDEQFF

J gene: TRBJ2-5
clone size: once
D gene: .
V gene: TRBV25-1
CDR3 DNA: TGTGCCAGCAGGACAGACGGCTTGAGGTGGGAGACCCAGTACTTC
CDR3 protein: CASRTDGLRWETQYF

J gene: TRBJ2-1
clone size: .
D gene: .
V gene: TRBV5-1
CDR3 DNA: TGCGCCAGCAGCTTGGCCCTCGGGGACTACAATGAGCAGTTCTTC
CDR3 protein: CASSLALGDYNEQFF

J gene: TRBJ2-1
clone size: few
D gene: TRBD2
V gene: TRBV19
CDR3 DNA: TGTGCCAGTAGTATAGGAACTAGCGGGAGGGGCTACAATGAGCAGTTCTTC
CDR3 protein: CASSIGTSGRGYNEQFF

J gene: TRBJ2-7
clone size: .
D gene: .
V gene: TRBV5-8
CDR3 DNA: TGTGCCAGCAGCGTGACAGCCTCCTACGAGCAGTACTTC
CDR3 protein: CASSVTASYEQYF

J gene: TRBJ2-5
clone size: few
D gene: TRBD2
V gene: TRBV5-6
CDR3 DNA: TGTGCCAGCAGATCGACTAGCGGGGGGGAGACCCAGTACTTC
CDR3 protein: CASRSTSGGETQYF

J gene: TRBJ2-7
clone size: .
D gene: .
V gene: TRBV25-1
CDR3 DNA: TGTGCCAGCAGCCACCCGGGGGGCCCCTACGAGCAGTACTTC
CDR3 protein: CASSHPGGPYEQYF

J gene: TRBJ2-3
clone size: .
D gene: TRBD1
V gene: TRBV2
CDR3 DNA: TGTGCCAGCAGTGATGTCGGGGACAGGGCCACAGATACGCAGTATTTT
CDR3 protein: CASSDVGDRATDTQYF

J gene: TRBJ2-1
clone size: .
D gene: TRBD2
V gene: TRBV4-3
CDR3 DNA: TGCGCCAGCAGCCAAGATTCGAGGCCCTGGGGCGGGGGAAACAATGAGCAGTTCTTC
CDR3 protein: CASSQDSRPWGGGNNEQFF

J gene: TRBJ2-1
clone size: few
D gene: TRBD2
V gene: TRBV7-7
CDR3 DNA: TGTGCTAGCAGCCGGGGACTAGCGGGATCCTCGTCTAACAATGAGCAGTTCTTC
CDR3 protein: CASSRGLAGSSSNNEQFF

J gene: TRBJ1-5
clone size: .
D gene: .
V gene: TRBV10-3
CDR3 DNA: TGTGCCATCAGTGGAGGGAGTAATAGCAATCAGCCCCAGCATTTT
CDR3 protein: CAISGGSNSNQPQHF

J gene: TRBJ1-2
clone size: .
D gene: .
V gene: TRBV30
CDR3 DNA: TGTGCCTGGAGTGTGGGGGCAGGGGATAATTACTATGGCTACACCTTC
CDR3 protein: CAWSVGAGDNYYGYTF

J gene: TRBJ2-5
clone size: .
D gene: TRBD2
V gene: TRBV5-1
CDR3 DNA: TGCGCCAGCAGCTTGGGTAGCGGGGGACCGGGAGAGACCCAGTACTTC
CDR3 protein: CASSLGSGGPGETQYF

J gene: TRBJ2-1
clone size: few
D gene: .
V gene: TRBV20-1
CDR3 DNA: TGCAGTGCTGCTCGGGAGGAGCAGTTCTTC
CDR3 protein: CSAAREEQFF

J gene: TRBJ2-5
clone size: few
D gene: TRBD1
V gene: TRBV7-9
CDR3 DNA: TGTGCCAGCAGTCCAAGGGGGCGAGAGACCCAGTACTTC
CDR3 protein: CASSPRGRETQYF

J gene: TRBJ2-7
clone size: few
D gene: TRBD2
V gene: TRBV2
CDR3 DNA: TGTGCCAGCAGTTCCCCGGGACTACCTACTTCCTACGAGCAGTACTTC
CDR3 protein: CASSSPGLPTSYEQYF

J gene: TRBJ1-4
clone size: .
D gene: .
V gene: TRBV28
CDR3 DNA: TGTGCCAGCAGGGGAGCTAATGAAAAACTGTTTTTT
CDR3 protein: CASRGANEKLFF

J gene: TRBJ1-4
clone size: few
D gene: .
V gene: TRBV9
CDR3 DNA: TGTGCCAGCAGCCTTAGAGGGGAAAAACTGTTTTTT
CDR3 protein: CASSLRGEKLFF

J gene: TRBJ1-1
clone size: .
D gene: .
V gene: TRBV5-6
CDR3 DNA: TGTGCCAGCAGTCCCTACCCGGGCACTGAAGCTTTCTTT
CDR3 protein: CASSPYPGTEAFF

J gene: TRBJ1-1
clone size: few
D gene: .
V gene: TRBV6-1
CDR3 DNA: TGTGCCAGCAGTGAAGTGACCGGGGGGGAAGCTTTCTTT
CDR3 protein: CASSEVTGGEAFF

J gene: TRBJ2-5
clone size: few
D gene: TRBD1
V gene: TRBV29-1
CDR3 DNA: TGCAGCGTTGCTGGACAGGGGATGGGGACCCAGTACTTC
CDR3 protein: CSVAGQGMGTQYF

J gene: TRBJ2-5
clone size: .
D gene: .
V gene: TRBV20-1
CDR3 DNA: TGCAGTGCGCAGAAGCGGGAGACCCAGTACTTC
CDR3 protein: CSAQKRETQYF

J gene: TRBJ1-2
clone size: .
D gene: .
V gene: TRBV30
CDR3 DNA: TGTGCCTGGAGTTATTGGACATCCTCGTCTGGCTACACCTTC
CDR3 protein: CAWSYWTSSSGYTF

J gene: TRBJ2-7
clone size: .
D gene: .
V gene: TRBV2
CDR3 DNA: TGTGCCAGCACCCCGCAGGGTTCCGAGCAGTACTTC
CDR3 protein: CASTPQGSEQYF

J gene: TRBJ2-7
clone size: .
D gene: TRBD1
V gene: TRBV7-3
CDR3 DNA: TGTGCCAGCAGCTTAGACAGGGGTAACGAGCAGTACTTC
CDR3 protein: CASSLDRGNEQYF

J gene: TRBJ1-1
clone size: few
D gene: .
V gene: TRBV11-2
CDR3 DNA: TGTGCCAGCAGCTCAGGGTTTGGTACGGTGAACACTGAAGCTTTCTTT
CDR3 protein: CASSSGFGTVNTEAFF

J gene: TRBJ2-7
clone size: .
D gene: TRBD2
V gene: TRBV7-2
CDR3 DNA: TGTGCCAGCAGCTTAATGGGGCGGGGGGGTTTATACGAGCAGTACTTC
CDR3 protein: CASSLMGRGGLYEQYF

J gene: TRBJ2-7
clone size: few
D gene: TRBD1
V gene: TRBV6-5
CDR3 DNA: TGTGCCAGCAAGTCGACAGGGATTCAAGAGCAGTACTTC
CDR3 protein: CASKSTGIQEQYF

J gene: TRBJ1-1
clone size: few
D gene: .
V gene: TRBV21-1
CDR3 DNA: TGTGCCAGCAGCAAAAAACTTAACACTGAAGCTTTCTTT
CDR3 protein: CASSKKLNTEAFF

J gene: TRBJ1-2
clone size: .
D gene: TRBD1
V gene: TRBV18
CDR3 DNA: TGTGCCAGCTCACCTGGACAGGGGGACTATGGCTACACCTTC
CDR3 protein: CASSPGQGDYGYTF

J gene: TRBJ1-5
clone size: .
D gene: .
V gene: TRBV5-1
CDR3 DNA: TGCGCCAGCAGCCGCACTGACAGCACTAATCAGCCCCAGCATTTT
CDR3 protein: CASSRTDSTNQPQHF

J gene: TRBJ1-5
clone size: .
D gene: .
V gene: TRBV30
CDR3 DNA: TGTGCCTGGAGGGATCCCAGGGGCCCTAAGCCCCAGCATTTT
CDR3 protein: CAWRDPRGPKPQHF

J gene: TRBJ1-1
clone size: .
D gene: .
V gene: TRBV7-2
CDR3 DNA: TGTGCCAGCAGCTTAGTCGGGGGAGTGAACACTGAAGCTTTCTTT
CDR3 protein: CASSLVGGVNTEAFF

J gene: TRBJ2-5
clone size: .
D gene: .
V gene: TRBV2
CDR3 DNA: TGTGCCAGCAGGCCGTCAGGGGGGGAGACCCAGTACTTC
CDR3 protein: CASRPSGGETQYF

J gene: TRBJ1-1
clone size: few
D gene: .
V gene: TRBV30
CDR3 DNA: TGTGCCTGGAGCCGACGGGGGGACACTGAAGCTTTCTTT
CDR3 protein: CAWSRRGDTEAFF

J gene: TRBJ1-5
clone size: once
D gene: .
V gene: TRBV7-9
CDR3 DNA: TGTGCCAGCAGCCAGACAGTGGGCCAGCCCCAGCATTTT
CDR3 protein: CASSQTVGQPQHF

J gene: TRBJ2-2
clone size: few
D gene: .
V gene: TRBV19
CDR3 DNA: TGTGCCAGTGCGCAGGATAACACCGGGGAGCTGTTTTTT
CDR3 protein: CASAQDNTGELFF

J gene: TRBJ1-2
clone size: few
D gene: .
V gene: TRBV14
CDR3 DNA: TGTGCCAGCAGCCCCCCCTTAGGGAGGGCGTCGGGGGGCTACACCTTC
CDR3 protein: CASSPPLGRASGGYTF

J gene: TRBJ2-3
clone size: .
D gene: .
V gene: TRBV7-9
CDR3 DNA: TGTGCCAGCAGCATCCCGGCGACTGCCACAGATACGCAGTATTTT
CDR3 protein: CASSIPATATDTQYF

J gene: TRBJ2-3
clone size: .
D gene: .
V gene: TRBV4-1
CDR3 DNA: TGCGCCAGCAGCCCTGGGACACGGGTGGGAGATACGCAGTATTTT
CDR3 protein: CASSPGTRVGDTQYF

J gene: TRBJ2-1
clone size: .
D gene: TRBD2
V gene: TRBV4-3
CDR3 DNA: TGCGCCAGCAGCCAAGAGCGGGGGGGGCCTTTTGATGAGCAGTTCTTC
CDR3 protein: CASSQERGGPFDEQFF

J gene: TRBJ1-1
clone size: .
D gene: .
V gene: TRBV4-2
CDR3 DNA: TGTGCCAGCAGCCTTGAGACAGGACGGAACACTGAAGCTTTCTTT
CDR3 protein: CASSLETGRNTEAFF